What follows are 2 T cell receptor beta chains derived from one specimen sequenced in a study of T cell changes during pregnancy in multiple sclerosis. TCRdb's table, derived via immunoSEQ multiplex PCR, lists solely in-frame clones and lacks some. The table includes about 97,000 clones, over 75% detected once. The sample consisted of peripheral blood, taken in the second trimester of pregnancy. The receptors originated from a female donor in good health, enrolled as a control in a pregnancy study.

This clone was seen only once. The gene calls are TRBV7-2 and TRBJ2-2; TRBD2 matches at 10 bases. Trimming cost V 5 bases and J 5 bases; bases outside gene matches: 11. CDR3 size: 17 residues. Germline V gene lookup returns CDR1 SGHTA and CDR2 FQGNSA. The CDR3 spells CASSPLGVAGGTGELFF. CDR3 coding DNA: TGTGCCAGCAGCCCCCTTGGGGTAGCGGGGGGTACCGGGGAGCTGTTTTTT.

The chain employs TRBV29-1 and TRBJ2-1; TRBD2 matches 7 bases. CDR3 size: 15 residues. V was pared by 6 bases and J by 0 bases, with 8 bases of the junction left unmatched. Germline V gives CDR1 SQVTM, CDR2 ANQGSEA. In DNA form, the CDR3 reads TGCAGCGTAGTTTGGGGCGGGAGCTCCTACAATGAGCAGTTCTTC. Its translation is CSVVWGGSSYNEQFF.